A selection of T cell receptor beta chains follows, all from one sample in a study of blood T cell repertoires in COVID-19. TCRdb keeps only in-frame clones here, not all; method: immunoSEQ multiplex PCR. Of about 50,000 clones listed, more than 80% are singletons. The source material was peripheral blood. These receptors were obtained from a man in his sixties with acute or convalescent COVID-19. Each CDR3 is given with its conserved first and last residue. D genes are given only for firm matches. Clone size is shown for a subset of rows, as once, few, many or a class of expanded clone.

V gene	CDR3 length	clone size	J gene	D gene	CDR3 DNA	CDR3 protein
TRBV7-9	16	-	TRBJ2-7	-	TGTGCCAGCAGCTCCGCGGTGGGGGCTAGCTCCTACGAGCAGTACTTC	CASSSAVGASSYEQYF
TRBV15	12	-	TRBJ2-1	-	TGTGCCACCAGCAGAGATGGGGCTGAGCAGTTCTTC	CATSRDGAEQFF
TRBV4-1	17	-	TRBJ1-6	-	TGCGCCAGCAGCCAAATAGGAAGGGGATGGGGTAATTCACCCCTCCACTTT	CASSQIGRGWGNSPLHF
TRBV29-1	13	-	TRBJ1-5	-	TGCAGCGTTGAAAAAGAGAACGGTCAGCCCCAGCATTTT	CSVEKENGQPQHF
TRBV27	15	once	TRBJ1-2	TRBD1	TGTGCCAGCAGGATCAGACAGGGATTATTCTATGGCTACACCTTC	CASRIRQGLFYGYTF
TRBV18	15	-	TRBJ2-1	-	TGTGCCAGCTCACCACCCGCTTTTAGCGTCAATGAGCAGTTCTTC	CASSPPAFSVNEQFF
TRBV28	16	few	TRBJ1-4	TRBD1	TGTGCCAGCAGTTTATTGAACCAGGGGGTCGGAGAAAAACTGTTTTTT	CASSLLNQGVGEKLFF
TRBV30	13	-	TRBJ1-3	-	TGTGCCTGGGGGAGGGACTCTGGAAACACCATATATTTT	CAWGRDSGNTIYF
TRBV10-3	15	-	TRBJ2-1	-	TGTGCCATCAGTGAGTTAGGACAGACCTACAATGAGCAGTTCTTC	CAISELGQTYNEQFF
TRBV6-5	12	-	TRBJ2-7	TRBD1	TGTGCCAGCAGTAACAGGGGGTACGAGCAGTACTTC	CASSNRGYEQYF
TRBV5-1	15	-	TRBJ1-4	TRBD1	TGCGCCAGCAGCTTCAGGACAGGGGTTAATGAAAAACTGTTTTTT	CASSFRTGVNEKLFF
TRBV19	15	-	TRBJ1-5	-	TGTGCCAGTAGTCGGACCACAGGGAGCAATCAGCCCCAGCATTTT	CASSRTTGSNQPQHF
TRBV5-4	15	-	TRBJ2-7	TRBD2	TGTGCCAGCAGCTTATCGGCGGGAGCCCCCTACGAGCAGTACTTC	CASSLSAGAPYEQYF
TRBV2	14	-	TRBJ2-1	-	TGTGCCAGCGAAGAGCCGCTCGACTACAATGAGCAGTTCTTC	CASEEPLDYNEQFF
TRBV29-1	12	-	TRBJ1-2	-	TGCAGCGTCCTCGACAGGACCTATGGCTACACCTTC	CSVLDRTYGYTF
TRBV24-1	16	-	TRBJ2-2	TRBD1	TGTGCCACCAGTTACCGGGACAGGCGATACACCGGGGAGCTGTTTTTT	CATSYRDRRYTGELFF
TRBV9	14	once	TRBJ2-2	-	TGTGCCAGCAGCTTCGAGGGTGACACCGGGGAGCTGTTTTTT	CASSFEGDTGELFF
TRBV28	13	-	TRBJ2-7	TRBD1	TGTGCCAGCAGGCTAAGGGGGCGGAACGAGCAGTACTTC	CASRLRGRNEQYF
TRBV6-5	14	-	TRBJ1-3	-	TGTGCCTGTGGCGCGTGGGAGGAAGGAAACACCATATATTTT	CACGAWEEGNTIYF
TRBV2	12	-	TRBJ1-5	-	TGTGCCAGCACGGCGACAGATCAGCCCCAGCATTTT	CASTATDQPQHF
TRBV24-1	13	-	TRBJ2-2	-	TGTGCCACCAGCCTCACCGGGGCCGGGGAGCTGTTTTTT	CATSLTGAGELFF
TRBV15	15	-	TRBJ2-3	-	TGTGCCACCAGCAGAGCTTATGGACACACAGATACGCAGTATTTT	CATSRAYGHTDTQYF
TRBV9	14	-	TRBJ2-7	-	TGTGCCAGCAGCCCGAGCGGTACCTCCTACGAGCAGTACTTC	CASSPSGTSYEQYF
TRBV11-3	13	-	TRBJ1-1	-	TGTGCCAGCAGCTTAGAGGGTGGAGCTGAAGCTTTCTTT	CASSLEGGAEAFF
TRBV7-3	15	-	TRBJ2-1	TRBD2	TGTGCCAGCAGCATTAGCGGGAGTATCTACAATGAGCAGTTCTTC	CASSISGSIYNEQFF
TRBV28	12	-	TRBJ1-1	-	TGTGCCGCCAGTGCCTTGAACACTGAAGCTTTCTTT	CAASALNTEAFF
TRBV7-2	16	-	TRBJ2-3	-	TGTGCCAGCAGCTTAGGCAAAGCGCCGAGCACAGATACGCAGTATTTT	CASSLGKAPSTDTQYF
TRBV12-3/TRBV12-4	11	-	TRBJ2-1	-	TGTGCCAGCAGTTTAATACAAGAGCAGTTCTTC	CASSLIQEQFF
TRBV28	14	-	TRBJ1-2	-	TGTGCCAGCAGTGAAGGAACAGGGTTTACAAGCTACACCTTC	CASSEGTGFTSYTF
TRBV20-1	11	-	TRBJ1-5	-	TGCAGTGCTGGGAGAGACGGGCCCCAGCATTTT	CSAGRDGPQHF
TRBV12-2	16	-	TRBJ1-5	-	TGTGCAAGTCTCTTATGGGACAGCCGCGGGCATCAGCCCCAGCATTTT	CASLLWDSRGHQPQHF
TRBV7-3	15	medium-sized	TRBJ2-5	TRBD1	TGTGCCAGCAGCTTAGACGGGACAGGCGGGCAGACCCAGTACTTC	CASSLDGTGGQTQYF
TRBV10-3	13	few	TRBJ1-2	-	TGTGCCACGGCGGGACTGGGTATTTCTGGCTACACCTTC	CATAGLGISGYTF
TRBV11-2	15	-	TRBJ2-3	TRBD2	TGTGCCAGCAGCTTAACTAGCGGGCTCTTGGGTACGCAGTATTTT	CASSLTSGLLGTQYF
TRBV5-4	15	-	TRBJ1-2	-	TGTGCCAGCAGCTTTAAAGCCCAAGCTAACTATGGCTACACCTTC	CASSFKAQANYGYTF
TRBV28	15	few	TRBJ1-2	TRBD1	TGTGCCAGCAGGTCACAGGGGTTCCCTAACTATGGCTACACCTTC	CASRSQGFPNYGYTF
TRBV28	14	-	TRBJ2-2	TRBD1	TGTGCCAGCAGGGGGACAGGGGACACCGGGGAGCTGTTTTTT	CASRGTGDTGELFF
TRBV4-2	15	once	TRBJ2-7	-	TGTGCCAGCAGCCGCACGAACCCCCAGGCTAATGAGCAGTACTTC	CASSRTNPQANEQYF
TRBV6-5	15	-	TRBJ2-5	TRBD1	TGTGCCAGCAGGGCCCTTACAGGGGGCAAGGAGACCCAGTACTTC	CASRALTGGKETQYF
TRBV10-2	16	-	TRBJ1-5	TRBD1	TGCGCCAGCAGTGAGTCGTGGACAGGGTTGGTTCAGCCCCAGCATTTT	CASSESWTGLVQPQHF
TRBV9	13	-	TRBJ2-2	-	TGTGCCAGCAGCCCTACTAACACCGGGGAGCTGTTTTTT	CASSPTNTGELFF
TRBV24-1	15	-	TRBJ2-3	-	TGTGCCACCAGTGATTTGCAGGGTGGGGCAGATACGCAGTATTTT	CATSDLQGGADTQYF
TRBV7-9	14	-	TRBJ1-4	-	TGTGCCAGCAGCATCCGCCGGGGGAATGAAAAACTGTTTTTT	CASSIRRGNEKLFF